This T cell receptor beta chain was observed in a study of patients and donors after allogeneic stem cell transplantation. From the RT-PCR reads, TCRdb called clonotypes with MiXCR, one entry per CDR3 protein. The sample includes some 200,000 distinct CDR3 sequences, roughly two fifths of them seen just once. V was trimmed by 3 bases and J by 6 bases, leaving 17 bases between them. The length of the CDR3 is 16 residues. This chain joins TRBV12-3 or TRBV12-4 and TRBJ1-4, with D possibly TRBD1 on 5 matching bases. The TCR was taken from a human donor who was either an allogeneic HSCT recipient or a stem cell or donor lymphocyte infusion donor (not recorded which). It is not recorded whose cells these are; they may come from a transplant donor. Input material: blood, either unsorted or a sorted T cell fraction (not recorded which). CDR3 sequence: CASSFFVWGEDEKLFF. The CDR3 DNA reads TGTGCCAGCAGTTTTTTCGTCTGGGGGGAAGATGAAAAACTGTTTTTT.